The rows below give T cell receptor beta chains drawn from one sample of a study of blood T cell repertoires in COVID-19. The assay was immunoSEQ multiplex PCR, and TCRdb's table has in-frame clones only and misses some. Among about 160,000 clones listed, approximately 84% were seen once. Sequencing input: peripheral blood. The source of these receptors is a man between 65 and 85 years old with acute or convalescent COVID-19. Both conserved end residues are part of each CDR3. Part of the rows lack a size; the others show once, few, many or a class for expanded clones.

size	V	J	CDR3
-	TRBV3-1/TRBV3-2	TRBJ1-4	CASSPPGDKKLFF
-	TRBV5-1	TRBJ2-7	CASSPRTGDPYEQYF
-	TRBV10-2	TRBJ1-4	CASDGGATNEKLFF
once	TRBV18	TRBJ2-7	CASSPSGISYEQYF
-	TRBV6-1	TRBJ1-4	CASSEEGNDNEKLFF
-	TRBV5-1	TRBJ1-1	CASSLDRRGTEAFF
-	TRBV3-1/TRBV3-2	TRBJ2-7	CASSQVASSSYEQYF
-	TRBV18	TRBJ1-6	CASSPRDTNSPLHF
-	TRBV7-2	TRBJ2-3	CASSPGGTSGDTDTQYF
-	TRBV5-4	TRBJ2-3	CASSLRVAGPTDTQYF
-	TRBV11-2	TRBJ2-7	CASSKEGPNTYEQYF
once	TRBV11-2	TRBJ2-7	CASGLDRGPYEQYF
-	TRBV19	TRBJ2-1	CASSPRAGGHYNEQFF
few	TRBV30	TRBJ2-7	CAWSAPTSTGEQYF
-	TRBV6-6	TRBJ1-5	CASSYHRSPSNQPQHF
-	TRBV24-1	TRBJ2-1	CATSDPGQNEQFF
once	TRBV5-1	TRBJ2-1	CASSLSPSWVSYNEQFF
-	TRBV14	TRBJ2-1	CASSPLSGAYNEQFF
-	TRBV2	TRBJ1-5	CASSEGQGGQPQHF
-	TRBV19	TRBJ1-2	CASSRPGARHGYTF
-	TRBV19	TRBJ1-2	CASSIIRVRGYGYTF
-	TRBV18	TRBJ1-1	CASSPPFGGRAFF
once	TRBV6-6	TRBJ2-5	CASSRTSGGGETQYF
-	TRBV12-3/TRBV12-4	TRBJ2-3	CASTPGGTQYF
-	TRBV28	TRBJ1-1	CASSLNRGRMNTEAFF
-	TRBV27	TRBJ2-7	CASTSAGQPYEQYF